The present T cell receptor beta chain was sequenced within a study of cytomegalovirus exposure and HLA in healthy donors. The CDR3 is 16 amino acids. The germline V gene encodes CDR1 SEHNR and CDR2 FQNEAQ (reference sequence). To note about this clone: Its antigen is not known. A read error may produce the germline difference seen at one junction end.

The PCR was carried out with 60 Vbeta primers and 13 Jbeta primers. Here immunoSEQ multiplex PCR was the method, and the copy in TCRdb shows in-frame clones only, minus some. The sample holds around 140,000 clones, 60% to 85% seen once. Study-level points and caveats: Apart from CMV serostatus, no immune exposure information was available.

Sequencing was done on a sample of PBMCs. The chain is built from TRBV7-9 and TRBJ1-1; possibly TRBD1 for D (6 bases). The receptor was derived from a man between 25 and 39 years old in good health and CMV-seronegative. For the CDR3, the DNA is TGTTCCAGCAGCCCCACCAACCTACAGGGTCAAGGTGAAGCTTTCTTT. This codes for CSSSPTNLQGQGEAFF.